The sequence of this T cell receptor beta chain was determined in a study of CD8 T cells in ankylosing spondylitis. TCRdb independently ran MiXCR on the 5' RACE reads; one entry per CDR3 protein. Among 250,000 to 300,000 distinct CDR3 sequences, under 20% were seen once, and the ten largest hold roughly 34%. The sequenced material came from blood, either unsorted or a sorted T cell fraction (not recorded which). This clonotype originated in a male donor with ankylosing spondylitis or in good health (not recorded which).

The CDR3 bases are TGCGCCAGCAGCCAAATAGAAGCGGGAGGGGCCTACGAGCAGTACTTC. Translation gives CASSQIEAGGAYEQYF. The chain recombines TRBV4-3 with TRBJ2-7; TRBD2 matches at 10 bases. V dropped 2 bases and J dropped 2; count of bases not matched to a gene: 6. Per germline, CDR1 LGHNA and CDR2 YSLEER. The CDR3 has 16 residues.